The source of this T cell receptor beta chain is a study of shared clonotypes between healthy human individuals. Study observations and caveats: Generally, naive subsets came out with larger estimated richness than memory subsets. Among donors, sharing of clonotypes was expected to be affected by sequencing depth. Represented genetic and exposure-history diversity was restricted by having few donors.

Sequencing was performed with immunoSEQ multiplex PCR; in TCRdb, only in-frame clones are kept and a portion is missing. The table lists 550,000 to 800,000 clones, around two thirds of them singletons. The CDR3 spans 14 residues. V lost 0 bases, J lost 6 bases, and 10 bases lay in between. Germline values: CDR1 SGDLS, CDR2 YYNGEE. Comment on this clone: Its specificity is unknown.

The receptor's source is a young woman in good health. The J gene is TRBJ1-5, the V gene TRBV9; D might be TRBD1 (5 bases). The specimen was memory CD4+ T cells sorted from blood. Subset noted: CD45RA-negative fraction. The CDR3 spells CASSVGQGGQPQHF. CDR3 in DNA: TGTGCCAGCAGCGTAGGTCAGGGAGGTCAGCCCCAGCATTTT.